Below, 15 T cell receptor beta chains from the same sample are listed, as sequenced in a study of T cell responses to AZD1222 COVID-19 vaccine. Repertoires were generated with immunoSEQ multiplex PCR, while TCRdb's copy carries only in-frame clones and drops some. The sample yields 150,000 to 200,000 clones, about nine tenths seen once. The sample was peripheral blood, taken on day 0 of MenACWY control vaccination. Receptors originate from an adult in good health.

This sequence joins TRBV4-2 and TRBJ1-2, with TRBD1 matching over 10 bases. V shed 1 base, J shed 5 bases, and the junction held 4 bases outside the gene matches. The CDR3 is made up of 15 amino acids. Germline V gives CDR1 LGHNA, CDR2 YNFKEQ. The CDR3 bases are TGTGCCAGCAGCCAAGGGGGGACAGGGGATTATGGCTACACCTTC. Translated: CASSQGGTGDYGYTF.

This chain joins TRBV7-9 and TRBJ2-3; TRBD2 is a possible D gene (6 bases). The CDR3 consists of 17 residues. The V gene's germline CDR1 is SEHNR and CDR2 FQNEAQ (reference sequence). The V and J ends lost 3 bases and 0 bases respectively, with 16 bases between them. The CDR3 coding sequence is TGTGCCAGCAGCTTTAGCGCCGGAGGGGTGAGCACAGATACGCAGTATTTT. It translates to CASSFSAGGVSTDTQYF.

The rearrangement uses TRBV5-1 and TRBJ2-7, with D hard to call. Per the germline V gene, CDR1 is SGHRS and CDR2 is YFSETQ. This CDR3 has 11 residues. Between the trimmed V and J ends, which lost 3 bases and 4 bases, there was a span of 5 bases. CDR3 loop: CASSSAYEQYF. CDR3 DNA sequence: TGCGCCAGCAGCTCGGCGTACGAGCAGTACTTC. The full variable domain, in which reference TRBV5-1 and TRBJ2-7 provide the parts outside the CDR3, is KAGVTQTPRYLIKTRGQQVTLSCSPISGHRSVSWYQQTPGQGLQFLFEYFSETQRNKGNFPGRFSGRQFSNSRSEMNVSTLELGDSALYLCASSSAYEQYFGPGTRLTVT.

The chain couples TRBV7-9 to TRBJ1-2, with D perhaps matching TRBD1 (5 bases). V gave up 0 bases and J gave up 3 bases, with 5 bases separating them. The CDR3 contains 13 residues. CDR1 and CDR2 (germline): SEHNR, FQNEAQ (reference sequence). Here the CDR3 reads CASSLATDYGYTF. The CDR3 DNA follows: TGTGCCAGCAGCTTAGCGACAGACTATGGCTACACCTTC.

V gene TRBV29-1 combines with J gene TRBJ2-7, with 14 bases aligning to TRBD2. The CDR3 length is 15 residues. Germline lookup yields CDR1 SQVTM and CDR2 ANQGSEA. The J segment lost 2 bases and the V segment lost 7 bases, leaving 7 bases of the junction unmatched. The CDR3 nucleotides are TGCAGCGCCAGGAGGGGACTAGCGGGGGCCTACGAGCAGTACTTC. It encodes CSARRGLAGAYEQYF.

This clone showed up just a few times. The V gene is TRBV7-9, the J gene TRBJ1-4; 8 nucleotides align to TRBD1. V shed 8 bases, J shed 6 bases, and the junction held 11 bases outside the gene matches. Germline lookup yields CDR1 SEHNR and CDR2 FQNEAQ (reference sequence). The CDR3 is 15 amino acids. The CDR3 DNA reads as TGTGCCAGCGGGAAGAGGGAGACAGGGGATGAAAAACTGTTTTTT. It encodes CASGKRETGDEKLFF.

This chain joins TRBV2 and TRBJ1-6; 7 bases match TRBD1. Germline V gene lookup returns CDR1 SNHLY and CDR2 FYNNEI. The CDR3 length is 12 residues. Trimming at V came to 9 bases and at J to 5 bases, leaving 1 base not matched to a gene. Here the CDR3 DNA reads TGTGCCAGTGACAGGGATAATTCACCCCTCCACTTT. Amino acids: CASDRDNSPLHF.

In its sample, this clone was seen a few times. The chain links TRBV6-5 to TRBJ1-3; D is undetermined. V lost 2 bases and J lost 0, with 11 bases in between. CDR3 length: 16 amino acids. Germline-derived CDR1 and CDR2 are MNHEY and SVGAGI. The DNA of the CDR3 is TGTGCCAGCAGTTACGGCGGCAGCGACTCTGGAAACACCATATATTTT. This sequence encodes CASSYGGSDSGNTIYF.

This chain connects TRBV6-1 to TRBJ2-7; no clear D. Deletions cut 2 bases from V and 0 bases from J, with 5 bases between. From germline, CDR1 is MNHNS and CDR2 SASEGT. The CDR3 consists of 13 residues. CDR3 sequence: CASSELPSYEQYF. Here the CDR3 DNA reads TGTGCCAGCAGTGAACTCCCCTCCTACGAGCAGTACTTC.

The V and J genes are TRBV7-9 and TRBJ1-1; 10 bases agree with TRBD1. The V gene end was trimmed by 6 bases and the J gene end by 5 bases; junction bases not matched to a gene: 12. Germline CDR1 SEHNR, CDR2 FQNEAQ (reference sequence). CDR3 length: 16 residues. CDR3 nucleotide sequence: TGTGCCAGCAGGCCACGAAAGGGGACAGGGGATACTGAAGCTTTCTTT. Its translation: CASRPRKGTGDTEAFF.

The chain has TRBV28 and TRBJ2-7, with TRBD1 matching over 11 bases. The CDR3 runs to 16 residues. The V gene end was trimmed by 5 bases and the J gene end by 5 bases; junction bases not matched to a gene: 11. Germline-derived CDR1 and CDR2 are MDHEN and SYDVKM. The CDR3 protein is CASSTAGTGGLDEQYF. In nucleotides, the CDR3 is TGTGCCAGCAGTACCGCCGGGACAGGGGGGTTGGACGAGCAGTACTTC.

This clone was observed a single time. The chain combines TRBV28 with TRBJ1-1; 7 bases match TRBD1. V trimming: 4 bases; J trimming: 6 bases; junction bases outside the gene matches: 8. This CDR3 has 14 amino acids. Germline CDR1 reads MDHEN; CDR2 reads SYDVKM. CDR3 protein: CASSSKGARAEAFF. In nucleotides, the CDR3 is TGTGCCAGCAGTTCGAAGGGGGCACGAGCTGAAGCTTTCTTT. Filled out from reference TRBV28 and TRBJ1-1, the complete variable domain reads DVKVTQSSRYLVKRTGEKVFLECVQDMDHENMFWYRQDPGLGLRLIYFSYDVKMKEKGDIPEGYSVSREKKERFSLILESASTNQTSMYLCASSSKGARAEAFFGQGTRLTVV.

The rearrangement uses TRBV19 and TRBJ1-4; D not certain. Looked up from germline, CDR1 is LNHDA and CDR2 is SQIVND (reference sequence). The length of the CDR3 is 13 residues. Between the trimmed V and J ends, which lost 10 bases and 6 bases, there was a span of 15 bases. DNA for the CDR3: TGTGCCACCTCGGGAGACAAGGATGAAAAACTGTTTTTT. It is translated as CATSGDKDEKLFF.

V is TRBV13 and J is TRBJ2-1; TRBD2 agrees at 8 bases. V was pared by 5 bases and J by 3 bases, with 9 bases of the junction left unmatched. The CDR3 is 16 residues long. Germline V CDR1 and CDR2: PRHDT, FYEKMQ (reference sequence). The CDR3 DNA reads as TGTGCCAGCAGCAACGTTCGGGGGGGCGACTACAATGAGCAGTTCTTC. This gives the protein CASSNVRGGDYNEQFF.

This chain uses TRBV28 with TRBJ1-2; TRBD1 matches at 7 bases. Germline V gene lookup returns CDR1 MDHEN and CDR2 SYDVKM. The junction had 12 bases not matched to a gene; V was cut back by 2 bases and J by 3 bases. This CDR3 comprises 17 residues. The CDR3 protein is CASSLTKGGNEDYGYTF. As DNA, the CDR3 is TGTGCCAGCAGTTTAACGAAAGGGGGCAACGAGGACTATGGCTACACCTTC.